The rows below give T cell receptor beta chains drawn from one sample of a study of OX40 agonist ivuxolimab in advanced cancers. Data came from immunoSEQ multiplex PCR; TCRdb stores just in-frame clones and leaves some out. The sample has around 140,000 clones, 90% seen once. Sequences were derived from CD4+ or CD8+ T cells sorted from blood, sampled in a trial of the OX40 agonist ivuxolimab. These receptors were taken from an adult with an advanced solid tumor such as melanoma, head and neck, liver or kidney cancer. The CDR3 runs from the conserved cysteine through the conserved F or W. D genes are given only for firm matches. Only some rows state a clone size, as once, few, many or a class for expanded clones.

D gene: NA
J gene: TRBJ2-1
V gene: TRBV7-9
clone size: NA
CDR3 DNA: TGTGCCAGCAGCTTAAGCCTCAGTGACAATGAGCAGTTCTTC
CDR3 protein: CASSLSLSDNEQFF

D gene: TRBD1
J gene: TRBJ1-3
V gene: TRBV28
clone size: NA
CDR3 DNA: TGTGCCAGCAGTAAAAACGACAGGGCCGACTCTGGAAACACCATATATTTT
CDR3 protein: CASSKNDRADSGNTIYF

D gene: TRBD1
J gene: TRBJ1-1
V gene: TRBV28
clone size: NA
CDR3 DNA: TGTGCCAGCACCCAATCCGGGGGAGGGGGCGGAGGGACTGAAGCTTTCTTT
CDR3 protein: CASTQSGGGGGGTEAFF

D gene: TRBD1
J gene: TRBJ1-2
V gene: TRBV30
clone size: NA
CDR3 DNA: TGTGCCTGGGGAGCAGGGGGCGACTATGGCTACACCTTC
CDR3 protein: CAWGAGGDYGYTF

D gene: NA
J gene: TRBJ1-5
V gene: TRBV28
clone size: NA
CDR3 DNA: TGTGCCAGCAGTTTTTCGGATCTGCCCCAGCATTTT
CDR3 protein: CASSFSDLPQHF

D gene: NA
J gene: TRBJ1-2
V gene: TRBV2
clone size: NA
CDR3 DNA: TGTGCCAGCAGTGGAGGCAGGGACTATGGCTACACCTTC
CDR3 protein: CASSGGRDYGYTF

D gene: NA
J gene: TRBJ1-2
V gene: TRBV6-5
clone size: NA
CDR3 DNA: TGTGCCAGCAGTTACTCGAAACTTCCAGGACCCTATGGCTACACCTTC
CDR3 protein: CASSYSKLPGPYGYTF

D gene: NA
J gene: TRBJ1-6
V gene: TRBV2
clone size: once
CDR3 DNA: TGTGCCAGCAGTGAAATGGAAGGGACCTATAATTCACCCCTCCACTTT
CDR3 protein: CASSEMEGTYNSPLHF

D gene: TRBD1
J gene: TRBJ1-3
V gene: TRBV28
clone size: NA
CDR3 DNA: TGTGCCAGCAGTTTACCTACAGGGGGCATATATTTT
CDR3 protein: CASSLPTGGIYF

D gene: NA
J gene: TRBJ1-2
V gene: TRBV19
clone size: NA
CDR3 DNA: TGTGCCAGTAGTCCGCGGACAGTTAACTATGGCTACACCTTC
CDR3 protein: CASSPRTVNYGYTF

D gene: NA
J gene: TRBJ1-1
V gene: TRBV5-4
clone size: once
CDR3 DNA: TGTGCCAGCAGCTTTGAGGGTAAGGCTGAAGCTTTCTTT
CDR3 protein: CASSFEGKAEAFF

D gene: NA
J gene: TRBJ2-7
V gene: TRBV6-6
clone size: NA
CDR3 DNA: TGTGCCAGCCGCGTAAGCTCCTACGAGCAGTACTTC
CDR3 protein: CASRVSSYEQYF

D gene: NA
J gene: TRBJ1-2
V gene: TRBV28
clone size: NA
CDR3 DNA: TGTGCCAGCAGTTTATACCCCCCCACCGGTGGCTACACCTTC
CDR3 protein: CASSLYPPTGGYTF

D gene: NA
J gene: TRBJ1-4
V gene: TRBV28
clone size: NA
CDR3 DNA: TGTGCCAGCAGCTCGGGGCAGGGGAGCGAAAAACTGTTTTTT
CDR3 protein: CASSSGQGSEKLFF

D gene: NA
J gene: TRBJ1-2
V gene: TRBV6-5
clone size: NA
CDR3 DNA: TGTGCCAGCAGTTATGATCTGATTGGATATGGCTACACCTTC
CDR3 protein: CASSYDLIGYGYTF

D gene: NA
J gene: TRBJ1-4
V gene: TRBV19
clone size: NA
CDR3 DNA: TGTGCCAGTAGTCTATTACAGGGTTCCGGCGAAAAACTGTTTTTT
CDR3 protein: CASSLLQGSGEKLFF

D gene: NA
J gene: TRBJ2-7
V gene: TRBV5-1
clone size: NA
CDR3 DNA: TGCGCCAGCAGCTTGGGAGGTGCAGGTTATCGCGAGCAGTACTTC
CDR3 protein: CASSLGGAGYREQYF

D gene: NA
J gene: TRBJ2-7
V gene: TRBV10-3
clone size: NA
CDR3 DNA: TGTGCCATCAGTTGGGGGACGGTCGGGGAGCAGTACTTC
CDR3 protein: CAISWGTVGEQYF

D gene: NA
J gene: TRBJ1-3
V gene: TRBV18
clone size: NA
CDR3 DNA: TGTGCCAGCTCACCAGCTAATCCTGGAAGCACCATATATTTT
CDR3 protein: CASSPANPGSTIYF

D gene: TRBD1
J gene: TRBJ2-3
V gene: TRBV10-3
clone size: NA
CDR3 DNA: TGTGCCATCAGTGGGACAGGGGGCCCCCGCCTTAGCACAGATACGCAGTATTTT
CDR3 protein: CAISGTGGPRLSTDTQYF

D gene: NA
J gene: TRBJ2-1
V gene: TRBV30
clone size: once
CDR3 DNA: TGTGCCACCCTGTACTCGGACAATGAGCAGTTCTTC
CDR3 protein: CATLYSDNEQFF

D gene: TRBD2
J gene: TRBJ2-3
V gene: TRBV6-4
clone size: NA
CDR3 DNA: TGTGCCAGCAGCCACACCGCTAGCGGTCCCGCAGATACGCAGTATTTT
CDR3 protein: CASSHTASGPADTQYF

D gene: TRBD1
J gene: TRBJ2-7
V gene: TRBV7-6
clone size: NA
CDR3 DNA: TGTGCCAGCAGCTTACGGGACAGGGGGACCTACGAGCAGTACTTC
CDR3 protein: CASSLRDRGTYEQYF

D gene: NA
J gene: TRBJ2-3
V gene: TRBV29-1
clone size: once
CDR3 DNA: TGCAGCGTTGAAGGGAGACCGGGGACAGATACGCAGTATTTT
CDR3 protein: CSVEGRPGTDTQYF

D gene: NA
J gene: TRBJ2-1
V gene: TRBV28
clone size: NA
CDR3 DNA: TGTGCCAGCAGTGCCGACTACCCCAATGAGCAGTTCTTC
CDR3 protein: CASSADYPNEQFF

D gene: TRBD2
J gene: TRBJ2-7
V gene: TRBV27
clone size: NA
CDR3 DNA: TGTGCCAGCAGTTACGGGACTAGCGGGAGGGCCATCCCCCTCGAGCAGTACTTC
CDR3 protein: CASSYGTSGRAIPLEQYF

D gene: NA
J gene: TRBJ1-5
V gene: TRBV7-9
clone size: NA
CDR3 DNA: TGTGCCAGCAGCTTACTCGGCGATAGCAATCAGCCCCAGCATTTT
CDR3 protein: CASSLLGDSNQPQHF

D gene: TRBD1
J gene: TRBJ1-6
V gene: TRBV7-3
clone size: NA
CDR3 DNA: TGTGCCAGCAGCCTTACAGGGGTGGATTCACCCCTCCACTTT
CDR3 protein: CASSLTGVDSPLHF

D gene: NA
J gene: TRBJ1-1
V gene: TRBV18
clone size: NA
CDR3 DNA: TGTGCCAGCTCACCACGAGGGGGGGATAGGGGAAATGAAGCTTTCTTT
CDR3 protein: CASSPRGGDRGNEAFF

D gene: NA
J gene: TRBJ2-7
V gene: TRBV25-1
clone size: NA
CDR3 DNA: TGTGCCAGCAGTAGCGCGGGACTCTCCTACGAGCAGTACTTC
CDR3 protein: CASSSAGLSYEQYF

D gene: NA
J gene: TRBJ2-3
V gene: TRBV18
clone size: NA
CDR3 DNA: TGTGCCAGCTCACCACCCTTAACAGATACGCAGTATTTT
CDR3 protein: CASSPPLTDTQYF

D gene: NA
J gene: TRBJ2-1
V gene: TRBV9
clone size: NA
CDR3 DNA: TGTGCCAGCAGCGTATCACCCGGGAGCTTGGGTGAGCAGTTCTTC
CDR3 protein: CASSVSPGSLGEQFF

D gene: NA
J gene: TRBJ2-7
V gene: TRBV6-6
clone size: NA
CDR3 DNA: TGTGCCAGCAGTTACGGGGGTTCCTACGAGCAGTACTTC
CDR3 protein: CASSYGGSYEQYF

D gene: NA
J gene: TRBJ1-1
V gene: TRBV6-5
clone size: NA
CDR3 DNA: TGTGCCAGCAGCTTGACAGGTGGGAACACTGAAGCTTTCTTT
CDR3 protein: CASSLTGGNTEAFF

D gene: TRBD1
J gene: TRBJ2-7
V gene: TRBV19
clone size: NA
CDR3 DNA: TGTGCCAGTAGTGACCGGGACAGGGTCAACGAGCAGTACTTC
CDR3 protein: CASSDRDRVNEQYF

D gene: TRBD1
J gene: TRBJ1-5
V gene: TRBV5-1
clone size: NA
CDR3 DNA: TGCGCCAGCAGCTCTACAGGGGATTACGGCCAGCCCCAGCATTTT
CDR3 protein: CASSSTGDYGQPQHF

D gene: TRBD1
J gene: TRBJ1-6
V gene: TRBV7-2
clone size: NA
CDR3 DNA: TGTGCCAGCAGCTATCGGGGACAGGGAGATTCACCCCTCCACTTT
CDR3 protein: CASSYRGQGDSPLHF

D gene: NA
J gene: TRBJ2-7
V gene: TRBV7-2
clone size: once
CDR3 DNA: TGTGCCAGCAGCTTAGACGGGTACGGAACCCTCACCTACGAGCAGTACTTC
CDR3 protein: CASSLDGYGTLTYEQYF

D gene: TRBD2
J gene: TRBJ2-2
V gene: TRBV19
clone size: NA
CDR3 DNA: TGTGCCAGTAGTCCCACTAGCGGGAGGGCCATCGGGGAGCTGTTTTTT
CDR3 protein: CASSPTSGRAIGELFF

D gene: NA
J gene: TRBJ1-5
V gene: TRBV27
clone size: NA
CDR3 DNA: TGTGCCAGCAGTTACGGGGTCCTGGGGGACCAGCCCCAGCATTTT
CDR3 protein: CASSYGVLGDQPQHF

D gene: NA
J gene: TRBJ2-7
V gene: TRBV28
clone size: NA
CDR3 DNA: TGTGCCAGCAGTCGAGACGGCTACGAGCAGTACTTC
CDR3 protein: CASSRDGYEQYF

D gene: NA
J gene: TRBJ2-7
V gene: TRBV6-5
clone size: NA
CDR3 DNA: TGTGCCAGCACCTCAACGGGGGCTCCTTTGAACGAGCAGTACTTC
CDR3 protein: CASTSTGAPLNEQYF

D gene: NA
J gene: TRBJ2-1
V gene: TRBV10-3
clone size: NA
CDR3 DNA: TGTGCCATCAGTCTAAGACAGAACTACAATGAGCAGTTCTTC
CDR3 protein: CAISLRQNYNEQFF

D gene: TRBD2
J gene: TRBJ2-7
V gene: TRBV5-1
clone size: NA
CDR3 DNA: TGCGCCAGCAGCTTGGAAGGACTAGCGGGGTACCCCTACGAGCAGTACTTC
CDR3 protein: CASSLEGLAGYPYEQYF

D gene: TRBD2
J gene: TRBJ2-3
V gene: TRBV11-2
clone size: NA
CDR3 DNA: TGTGCCAGCTCGCAAGCGGGAGGCAGCACAGATACGCAGTATTTT
CDR3 protein: CASSQAGGSTDTQYF

D gene: TRBD2
J gene: TRBJ2-1
V gene: TRBV4-1
clone size: NA
CDR3 DNA: TGCGCCAGCAGCCAAGCTAGCGGGAGTGACAATGAGCAGTTCTTC
CDR3 protein: CASSQASGSDNEQFF

D gene: NA
J gene: TRBJ2-7
V gene: TRBV10-3
clone size: NA
CDR3 DNA: TGTGCCATCAGTTCAGGGAGCTACGAGCAGTACTTC
CDR3 protein: CAISSGSYEQYF

D gene: TRBD2
J gene: TRBJ2-3
V gene: TRBV7-3
clone size: NA
CDR3 DNA: TGTGCCAGCAGCAAGCGGGAGGGCCGAAGCACAGATACGCAGTATTTT
CDR3 protein: CASSKREGRSTDTQYF

D gene: NA
J gene: TRBJ2-7
V gene: TRBV6-5
clone size: NA
CDR3 DNA: TGTGCCAGCAGCCCCCGGACAGACTCCTACGAGCAGTACTTC
CDR3 protein: CASSPRTDSYEQYF

D gene: NA
J gene: TRBJ1-2
V gene: TRBV7-9
clone size: few
CDR3 DNA: TGTGCCAGCAGCTTGGGTTGGGGCTACACCTTC
CDR3 protein: CASSLGWGYTF

D gene: NA
J gene: TRBJ2-4
V gene: TRBV4-1
clone size: NA
CDR3 DNA: TGCGCCAGCAGCCAAGAAGGAGGGGTCAAAAACATTCAGTACTTC
CDR3 protein: CASSQEGGVKNIQYF

D gene: TRBD1
J gene: TRBJ1-5
V gene: TRBV4-3
clone size: once
CDR3 DNA: TGCGCCAGCAGCCTCACTCAGGGGGATCAGCCCCAGCATTTT
CDR3 protein: CASSLTQGDQPQHF

D gene: TRBD1
J gene: TRBJ2-7
V gene: TRBV19
clone size: NA
CDR3 DNA: TGTGCCAGCACCCCCAGCCCGGGACAGGTATCCTACGAGCAGTACTTC
CDR3 protein: CASTPSPGQVSYEQYF

D gene: NA
J gene: TRBJ2-3
V gene: TRBV7-2
clone size: NA
CDR3 DNA: TGTGCCAGCAGCTTAATGCAGGGCCGTACCACAGATACGCAGTATTTT
CDR3 protein: CASSLMQGRTTDTQYF

D gene: NA
J gene: TRBJ1-2
V gene: TRBV19
clone size: NA
CDR3 DNA: TGTGCCAGTAGTATAGGTCGCAGGGACTATGGCTACACCTTC
CDR3 protein: CASSIGRRDYGYTF

D gene: NA
J gene: TRBJ2-7
V gene: TRBV7-2
clone size: NA
CDR3 DNA: TGTGCCAGCAGCGGGATGGACAGTAACTACGAGCAGTACTTC
CDR3 protein: CASSGMDSNYEQYF

D gene: NA
J gene: TRBJ2-7
V gene: TRBV6-5
clone size: NA
CDR3 DNA: TGTGCCAGCAGTTACGGGACGGCCAGCTCCTACGAGCAGTACTTC
CDR3 protein: CASSYGTASSYEQYF

D gene: NA
J gene: TRBJ1-4
V gene: TRBV28
clone size: NA
CDR3 DNA: TGTGCCAGCACCGTTGCCGGTCCGTTGGGGGGCACTAATGAAAAACTGTTTTTT
CDR3 protein: CASTVAGPLGGTNEKLFF

D gene: NA
J gene: TRBJ2-3
V gene: TRBV2
clone size: NA
CDR3 DNA: TGTGCCAGCAGTGTGTCGGGTGCAGATACGCAGTATTTT
CDR3 protein: CASSVSGADTQYF

D gene: TRBD1
J gene: TRBJ1-5
V gene: TRBV4-1
clone size: NA
CDR3 DNA: TGCGCCAGCAGCCAAGTTGAGGGGGCCCGTCAGCCCCAGCATTTT
CDR3 protein: CASSQVEGARQPQHF